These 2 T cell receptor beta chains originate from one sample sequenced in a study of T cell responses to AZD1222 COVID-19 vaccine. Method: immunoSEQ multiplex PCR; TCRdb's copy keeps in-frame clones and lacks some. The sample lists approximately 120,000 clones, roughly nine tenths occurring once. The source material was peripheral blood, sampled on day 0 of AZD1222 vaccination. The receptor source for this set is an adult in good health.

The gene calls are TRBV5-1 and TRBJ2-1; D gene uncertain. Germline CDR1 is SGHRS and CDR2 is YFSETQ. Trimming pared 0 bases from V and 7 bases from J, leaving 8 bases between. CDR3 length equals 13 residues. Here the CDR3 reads CASSLALENEQFF. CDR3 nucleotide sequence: TGCGCCAGCAGCTTGGCCTTGGAAAATGAGCAGTTCTTC.

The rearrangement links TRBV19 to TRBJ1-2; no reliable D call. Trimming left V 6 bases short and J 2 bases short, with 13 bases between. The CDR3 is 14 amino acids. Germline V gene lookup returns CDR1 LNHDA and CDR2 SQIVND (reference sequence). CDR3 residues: CASSTRNLNYGYTF. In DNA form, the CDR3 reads TGTGCCAGTAGCACGAGAAACTTGAACTATGGCTACACCTTC.